This TCR beta chain was profiled in a study of cytomegalovirus exposure and HLA in healthy donors. Sequencing was performed with immunoSEQ multiplex PCR; in TCRdb, only in-frame clones are kept and a portion is missing. The table includes tens of thousands of clones, about 94% detected once. CDR1 is SNHLY, CDR2 FYNNEI, per germline. V was cut by 7 bases and J by 0 bases, with 16 bases left in between. The CDR3 consists of 16 residues. The chain is built from TRBV2 and TRBJ2-1; D possibly corresponds to TRBD2 (6 bases). The source of this sequence is a man younger than 35 in good health and CMV-seropositive. Material: PBMCs. The CDR3: CASNRDGGNSYNEQFF. CDR3 nucleotide sequence: TGTGCCAGCAATAGGGATGGGGGGAACTCCTACAATGAGCAGTTCTTC.